The sample holds many counts of the clone carrying this T cell receptor (beta chain). The target antigen is unknown. The record originates from a study of shared clonotypes between healthy human individuals. Assay: immunoSEQ multiplex PCR; the TCRdb copy retains only in-frame clones and omits some. This sample has 780,000 or so clones, with roughly two thirds found just once. Points from the study as a whole: Generation probabilities of non-shared clonotypes were lower (relative to those shared by all four donors).

The CDR3 sequence is 14 residues long. CDR1 and CDR2 from the germline V gene are MDHEN and SYDVKM. Trimming took 7 bases from V and 7 from J, leaving 19 bases between them. The sequence came from a woman aged 30 to 39 in good health. The rearrangement links TRBV28 to TRBJ1-2; D is possibly TRBD1 (5 bases). Input material: memory CD4+ T cells sorted from blood. Subset meaning: CD45RA-negative fraction. CDR3 sequence: CASTGQGPLGGYTF. The CDR3 nucleotides read TGTGCCAGCACCGGGCAGGGACCCCTGGGTGGCTACACCTTC.